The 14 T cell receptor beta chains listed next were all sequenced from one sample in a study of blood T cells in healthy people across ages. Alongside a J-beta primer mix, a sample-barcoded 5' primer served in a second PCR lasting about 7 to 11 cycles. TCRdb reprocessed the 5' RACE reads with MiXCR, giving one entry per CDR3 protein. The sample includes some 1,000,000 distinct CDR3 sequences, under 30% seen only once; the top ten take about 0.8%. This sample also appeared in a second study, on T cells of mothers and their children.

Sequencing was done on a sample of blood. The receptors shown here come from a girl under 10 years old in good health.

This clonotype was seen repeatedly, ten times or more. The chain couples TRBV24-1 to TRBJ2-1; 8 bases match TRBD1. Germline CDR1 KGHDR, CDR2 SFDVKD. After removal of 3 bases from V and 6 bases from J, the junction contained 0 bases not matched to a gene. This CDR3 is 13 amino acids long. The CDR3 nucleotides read TGTGCCACCAGTGATACAGGGGGCAATGAGCAGTTCTTC. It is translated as CATSDTGGNEQFF.

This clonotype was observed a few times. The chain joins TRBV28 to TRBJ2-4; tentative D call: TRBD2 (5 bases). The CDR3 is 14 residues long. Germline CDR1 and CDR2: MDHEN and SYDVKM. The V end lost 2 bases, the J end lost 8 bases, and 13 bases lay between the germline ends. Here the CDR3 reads CASSLTGRIDIQYF. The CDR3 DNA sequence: TGTGCCAGCAGTTTAACGGGAAGGATTGACATTCAGTACTTC.

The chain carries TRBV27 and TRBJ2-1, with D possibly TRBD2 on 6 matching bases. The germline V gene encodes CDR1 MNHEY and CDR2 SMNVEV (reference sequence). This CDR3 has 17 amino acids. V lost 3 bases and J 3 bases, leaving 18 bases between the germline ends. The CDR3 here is CASSFSPLADLYNEQFF. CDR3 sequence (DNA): TGTGCCAGCAGTTTCTCGCCCTTAGCGGACCTCTACAATGAGCAGTTCTTC.

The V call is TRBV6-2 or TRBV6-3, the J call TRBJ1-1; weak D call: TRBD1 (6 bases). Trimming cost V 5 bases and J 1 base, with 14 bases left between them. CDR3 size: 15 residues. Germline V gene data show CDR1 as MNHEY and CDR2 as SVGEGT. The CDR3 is CASSPTGHQNTEAFF. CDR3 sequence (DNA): TGTGCCAGCAGTCCCACGGGACACCAGAACACTGAAGCTTTCTTT.

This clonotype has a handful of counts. The CDR3 here is CASKGGGYTF. The CDR3 DNA reads as TGTGCCAGCAAGGGGGGAGGCTACACCTTC. The chain carries TRBV2 and TRBJ1-2; weak D call: TRBD1 (6 bases). V was clipped by 7 bases and J by 8 bases, with 8 bases between them. The CDR3 contains 10 residues. Germline lookup yields CDR1 SNHLY and CDR2 FYNNEI.

CDR3 DNA: TGCGCCAGCAATGGAGGCAATGAGCAGTTCTTC. As protein: CASNGGNEQFF. The chain links TRBV5-1 to TRBJ2-1; the D gene is possibly TRBD2 (5 bases). The germline V gene has CDR1 SGHRS and CDR2 YFSETQ. The CDR3 covers 11 residues. Trimming removed 6 bases from V and 6 bases from J, with 7 bases in between.

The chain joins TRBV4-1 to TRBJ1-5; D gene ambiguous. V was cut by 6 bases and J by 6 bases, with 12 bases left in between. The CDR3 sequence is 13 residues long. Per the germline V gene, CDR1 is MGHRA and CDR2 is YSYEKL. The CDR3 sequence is CASSKALSQPQHF. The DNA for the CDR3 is TGCGCCAGCAGTAAGGCCTTAAGTCAGCCCCAGCATTTT.

The CDR3 reads CASSYGNAEEKLFF. The CDR3 DNA reads as TGCGCCAGCAGCTATGGGAATGCGGAAGAAAAACTGTTTTTT. This chain links TRBV5-1 with TRBJ1-4, with D unclear. Germline-derived CDR1 and CDR2 are SGHRS and YFSETQ. CDR3 length: 14 residues. The germline V and J ends were trimmed by 3 bases and 8 bases, with 14 bases remaining between them.

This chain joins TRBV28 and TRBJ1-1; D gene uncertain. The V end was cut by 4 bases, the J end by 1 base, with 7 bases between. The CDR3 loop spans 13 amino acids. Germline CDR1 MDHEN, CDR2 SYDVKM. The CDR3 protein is CASSSPTNTEAFF. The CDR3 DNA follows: TGTGCCAGCAGTTCCCCTACGAACACTGAAGCTTTCTTT.

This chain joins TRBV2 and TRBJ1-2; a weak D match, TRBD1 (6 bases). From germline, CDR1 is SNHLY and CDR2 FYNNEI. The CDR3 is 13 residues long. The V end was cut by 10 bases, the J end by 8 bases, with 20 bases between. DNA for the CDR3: TGTGCCATCATCGGAACAGGGCTGGCAGGCTACACCTTC. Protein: CAIIGTGLAGYTF. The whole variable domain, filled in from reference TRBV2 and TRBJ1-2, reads EPEVTQTPSHQVTQMGQEVILRCVPISNHLYFYWYRQILGQKVEFLVSFYNNEISEKSEIFDDQFSVERPDGSNFTLKIRSTKLEDSAMYFCAIIGTGLAGYTFGSGTRLTVV.

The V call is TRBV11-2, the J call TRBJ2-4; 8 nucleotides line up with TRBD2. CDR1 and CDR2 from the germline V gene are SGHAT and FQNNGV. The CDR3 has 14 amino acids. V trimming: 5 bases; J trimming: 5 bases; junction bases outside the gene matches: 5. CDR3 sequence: CASSQLAGQNIQYF. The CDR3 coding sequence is TGTGCCAGCAGCCAATTAGCGGGACAAAACATTCAGTACTTC.

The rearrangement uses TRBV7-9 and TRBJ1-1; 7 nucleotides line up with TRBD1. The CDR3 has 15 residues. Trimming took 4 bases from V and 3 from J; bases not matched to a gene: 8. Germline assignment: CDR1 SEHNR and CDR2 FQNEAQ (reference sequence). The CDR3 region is CASSYYRGSDTEAFF. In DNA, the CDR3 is TGTGCCAGCAGCTACTACAGGGGAAGCGACACTGAAGCTTTCTTT.

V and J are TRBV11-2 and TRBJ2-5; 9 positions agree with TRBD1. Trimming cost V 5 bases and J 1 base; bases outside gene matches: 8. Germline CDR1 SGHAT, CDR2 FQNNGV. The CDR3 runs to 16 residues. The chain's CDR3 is CASSRGQGKSQETQYF. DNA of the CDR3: TGTGCCAGCAGCCGAGGACAGGGGAAGTCCCAAGAGACCCAGTACTTC.

The DNA of the CDR3 is TGTGCCAGCAGTCGGAAGGGGGGCTCAGATACGCAGTATTTT. Its protein product is CASSRKGGSDTQYF. The chain is built from TRBV6-5 and TRBJ2-3; either TRBD1 or TRBD2 may supply D (6 bases each). V was cut by 5 bases and J by 4 bases, with 13 bases left in between. The CDR3 runs 14 residues. Germline V CDR1 and CDR2: MNHEY, SVGAGI.